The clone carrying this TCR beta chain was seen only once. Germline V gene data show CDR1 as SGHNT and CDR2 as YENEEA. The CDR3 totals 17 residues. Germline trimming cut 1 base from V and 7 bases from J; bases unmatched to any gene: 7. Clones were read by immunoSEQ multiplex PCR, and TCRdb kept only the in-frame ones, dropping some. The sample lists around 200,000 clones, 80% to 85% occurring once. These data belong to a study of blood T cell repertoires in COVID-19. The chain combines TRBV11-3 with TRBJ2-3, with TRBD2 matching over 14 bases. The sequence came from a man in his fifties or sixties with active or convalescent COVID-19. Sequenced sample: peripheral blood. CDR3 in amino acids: CASSLGGLAGAQNTQYF. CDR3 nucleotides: TGTGCCAGCAGCTTAGGGGGACTAGCGGGGGCCCAGAATACGCAGTATTTT.